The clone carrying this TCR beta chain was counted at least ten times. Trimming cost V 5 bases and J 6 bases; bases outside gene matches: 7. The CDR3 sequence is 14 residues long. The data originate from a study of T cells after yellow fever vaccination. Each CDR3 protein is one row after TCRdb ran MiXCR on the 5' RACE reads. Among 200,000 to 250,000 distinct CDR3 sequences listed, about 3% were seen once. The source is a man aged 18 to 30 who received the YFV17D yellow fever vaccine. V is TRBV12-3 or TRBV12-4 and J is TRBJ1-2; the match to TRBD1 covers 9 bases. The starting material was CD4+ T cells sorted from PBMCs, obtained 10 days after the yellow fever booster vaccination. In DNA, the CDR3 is TGTGCCAGCAGTCCCGGGGACAGGGTTGATGGCTACACCTTC. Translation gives CASSPGDRVDGYTF.